Following are 5 T cell receptor beta chains from one sample sequenced in a study of shared clonotypes between healthy human individuals. Sequencing used immunoSEQ multiplex PCR; TCRdb keeps in-frame clones, though not all of them. The sample contains approximately 640,000 clones, approximately 79% of which appear only once. Sequencing input: memory CD4+ T cells sorted from blood. Subset described: CD45RA-negative fraction. These receptors all stem from a woman in her 30s in good health.

A note on this clone: Other DNA sequences of this sample code for an identical CDR3. The genes are TRBV18 and TRBJ2-5; D unclear. Between the trimmed V and J ends, which lost 4 bases and 1 base, there was a span of 4 bases. The CDR3 loop spans 12 amino acids. Germline V gene data show CDR1 as KGHSH and CDR2 as LQKENI. In DNA form, the CDR3 reads TGTGCCAGCTCACGGATCCAAGAGACCCAGTACTTC. The encoded protein is CASSRIQETQYF.

V usage is TRBV25-1 and J usage is TRBJ1-1; 10 nucleotides match TRBD1. V was clipped by 1 base and J by 4 bases; unmatched bases: 0. There are 14 residues in the CDR3. CDR1 MGHDK and CDR2 SYGVNS come from the germline V gene. The DNA for the CDR3 is TGTGCCAGCAGTGAATGGACAGGGGGCACTGAAGCTTTCTTT. Residues: CASSEWTGGTEAFF.

The V call is TRBV5-1, the J call TRBJ1-4, with a possible D match to TRBD1 (5 bases). With 4 bases removed from V and 7 bases from J, the gap between germline ends came to 14 bases. Looked up from germline, CDR1 is SGHRS and CDR2 is YFSETQ. The CDR3 has 14 residues. The CDR3 sequence: CASSPRQNGEKLFF. In DNA, the CDR3 is TGCGCCAGCAGCCCGCGACAGAATGGTGAAAAACTGTTTTTT.

This chain uses TRBV7-2 with TRBJ2-1; either TRBD1 or TRBD2 may supply D (5 bases each). Germline V gene data show CDR1 as SGHTA and CDR2 as FQGNSA. The CDR3 covers 13 residues. Trimming took 2 bases from V and 9 from J, leaving 11 bases between them. The CDR3 nucleotides are TGTGCCAGCAGCTTACCTGCTGGGGGTGAGCAGTTCTTC. Amino acid sequence: CASSLPAGGEQFF.

The chain couples TRBV25-1 to TRBJ1-3, with D unclear. CDR1 is MGHDK and CDR2 is SYGVNS in the germline V gene. Deletions cut 4 bases from V and 0 bases from J, with 7 bases between. The CDR3 extends over 14 amino acids. Written as DNA, the CDR3 is TGTGCCAGCAGTGTGCCCAACTCTGGAAACACCATATATTTT. Translating gives CASSVPNSGNTIYF.